The 18 T cell receptor beta chains in this list originate from one sample, sequenced in a study of blood T cell repertoires in COVID-19. TCRdb keeps only in-frame clones here, not all; method: immunoSEQ multiplex PCR. The table records a few hundred thousand clones, about four fifths of them present only once. The sample taken for sequencing was PBMCs or T cells enriched from blood (not recorded which). The receptor set was obtained from a woman aged 40 to 55 who had recovered from COVID-19.

CDR3 sequence: CASSPGTSSSYEQYF. The CDR3 coding sequence is TGCGCCAGCAGCCCCGGGACATCGAGCTCCTACGAGCAGTACTTC. This chain uses TRBV5-1 with TRBJ2-7; D perhaps matches TRBD1 (6 bases). Germline V gene sequence: CDR1 SGHRS, CDR2 YFSETQ. Trimming took off 4 bases at V and 0 bases at J, with 14 bases between the two ends. This CDR3 spans 15 amino acids.

J is TRBJ1-1 and V is TRBV28, with D possibly being TRBD1 (5 bases). Germline V gives CDR1 MDHEN, CDR2 SYDVKM. V was cut by 8 bases and J by 1 base, with 11 bases left in between. CDR3 length: 13 residues. The CDR3 is CASYKGWNTEAFF. CDR3 nucleotides: TGTGCCAGCTATAAGGGGTGGAACACTGAAGCTTTCTTT.

The gene calls are TRBV5-1 and TRBJ2-7, with 13 nucleotides matching TRBD2. V shed 2 bases and J 4 bases; nucleotides not matched to a gene: 6. The CDR3 is 16 amino acids. CDR1 is SGHRS and CDR2 is YFSETQ in the germline V gene. DNA of the CDR3: TGCGCCAGCAGCTTCACTAGCGGGAGGGCCATATACGAGCAGTACTTC. This translates into CASSFTSGRAIYEQYF.

The chain joins TRBV27 to TRBJ2-7, with D maybe TRBD1 (6 bases). Looked up from germline, CDR1 is MNHEY and CDR2 is SMNVEV (reference sequence). The CDR3 length is 16 residues. V was pared by 4 bases and J by 2 bases, with 18 bases between. The CDR3 sequence: CASSSPNREGAYEQYF. The CDR3 nucleotides read TGTGCCAGCAGTTCCCCTAACAGGGAAGGGGCCTACGAGCAGTACTTC.

V gene TRBV5-4 combines with J gene TRBJ2-1; TRBD1 might be the D (8 bases). Germline V gene lookup returns CDR1 SGHNT and CDR2 YYREEE (reference sequence). CDR3 length: 16 amino acids. V was shortened by 0 bases and J by 8 bases, with 18 bases between the two germline ends. CDR3 protein: CASSLDRGRAGDEQFF. The CDR3 DNA follows: TGTGCCAGCAGCTTGGACAGGGGGAGGGCGGGCGATGAGCAGTTCTTC.

The rearrangement uses TRBV5-1 and TRBJ2-1; 10 positions match TRBD2. The CDR3 totals 16 residues. The V gene's germline CDR1 is SGHRS and CDR2 YFSETQ. The V segment lost 2 bases and the J segment 8 bases; nucleotides outside the gene matches: 10. The CDR3, as DNA: TGCGCCAGCAGCTTCTCTCCAGCGGGAGGGCCGGATGAGCAGTTCTTC. Its translation is CASSFSPAGGPDEQFF.

CDR3 nucleotide sequence: TGTGCCAGCAGCCGGCCAGCGGGAGGCACAGATACGCAGTATTTT. Translating gives CASSRPAGGTDTQYF. The chain couples TRBV5-6 to TRBJ2-3; TRBD2 matches 8 bases. V shed 4 bases, J shed 1 base, and the junction held 5 bases outside the gene matches. The germline CDR1 and CDR2 sequences are SGHDT and YYEEEE. The CDR3 covers 15 residues.

The chain uses TRBV3-1 (or the pseudogene TRBV3-2) and TRBJ2-7; D might be TRBD1 (6 bases). This CDR3 has 15 residues. Germline V gene data show CDR1 as LGHDT and CDR2 as YNNKEL (reference sequence). Trimming pared 0 bases from V and 4 bases from J, leaving 13 bases between. The CDR3 reads CASSQDNNRVYEQYF. Here the CDR3 DNA reads TGTGCCAGCAGCCAAGATAACAACAGGGTGTACGAGCAGTACTTC.

The chain links TRBV18 to TRBJ2-7, with D maybe TRBD1 (7 bases). Germline CDR1 reads KGHSH; CDR2 reads LQKENI. Trimming took off 6 bases at V and 9 bases at J, with 27 bases between the two ends. The CDR3 runs 16 residues. The CDR3 here is CASSRQGLEASERQYV. The CDR3 DNA reads as TGTGCCAGCTCTCGACAGGGATTGGAGGCTAGCGAAAGGCAGTACGTC.

The V gene is TRBV12-1, the J gene TRBJ2-5; the table names TRBD1, a call not compared with the DNA. TRBV12-1 is tagged as a pseudogene. There are 13 residues in the CDR3. The CDR3 region has the DNA TGTGCCAGCAGCTTTGCGCAGGGGAAGACCCAGTACTTC. Its translation is CASSFAQGKTQYF.

The chain uses TRBV5-1 and TRBJ2-5; possibly TRBD2 for D (5 bases). CDR1 is SGHRS, CDR2 YFSETQ, per germline. With 0 bases removed from V and 4 bases from J, the gap between germline ends came to 13 bases. This CDR3 contains 15 residues. In DNA, the CDR3 is TGCGCCAGCAGCTTGGAGTCGGGGTTCGGAGAGACCCAGTACTTC. Amino acids: CASSLESGFGETQYF.

V gene TRBV30 combines with J gene TRBJ1-6, with a tentative D call TRBD1 (6 bases). Looked up from germline, CDR1 is GTSNPN and CDR2 is SVGIG (reference sequence). Trimming removed 0 bases from V and 7 bases from J, with 13 bases in between. CDR3 length: 15 residues. The CDR3: CAWSVRAGVNSPLHF. The CDR3 DNA reads as TGTGCCTGGAGTGTGCGGGCAGGGGTGAATTCACCCCTCCACTTT.

This clone was picked up a small number of times. V is TRBV4-2 and J is TRBJ2-7; 9 nucleotides line up with TRBD1. The CDR3 is 16 residues long. Trimming at V came to 2 bases and at J to 0 bases, leaving 5 bases not matched to a gene. The V gene's germline CDR1 is LGHNA and CDR2 YNFKEQ. CDR3 bases: TGTGCCAGCAGCCAATGGGGACAGGGTCTCTCCTACGAGCAGTACTTC. It translates to CASSQWGQGLSYEQYF.

This chain joins TRBV9 and TRBJ1-3; D ambiguous. This CDR3 region has 13 residues. V dropped 7 bases and J dropped 0 bases, with 8 bases sitting between them. CDR1 is SGDLS and CDR2 is YYNGEE in the germline V gene. CDR3 protein: CASPRDSGNTIYF. The CDR3, as DNA: TGTGCCAGCCCGCGGGACTCTGGAAACACCATATATTTT. The full variable domain, its missing parts supplied by reference TRBV9 and TRBJ1-3, is DSGVTQTPKHLITATGQRVTLRCSPRSGDLSVYWYQQSLDQGLQFLIQYYNGEERAKGNILERFSAQQFPDLHSELNLSSLELGDSALYFCASPRDSGNTIYFGEGSWLTVV.

This sequence joins TRBV6-5 and TRBJ2-3; a possible D gene is TRBD1 (6 bases). Germline V gene sequence: CDR1 MNHEY, CDR2 SVGAGI. Trimming took 3 bases from V and 2 from J, leaving 9 bases between them. The CDR3 loop spans 14 amino acids. The CDR3 DNA follows: TGTGCCAGCAGTTATAGGACAGTCACAGATACGCAGTATTTT. It encodes CASSYRTVTDTQYF.

J is TRBJ2-1 and V is TRBV9, with TRBD2 matching over 10 bases. Germline V gene sequence: CDR1 SGDLS, CDR2 YYNGEE. The CDR3 is 18 amino acids. Trimming took 3 bases from V and 4 from J; bases not matched to a gene: 13. CDR3 in DNA: TGTGCCAGCAGCGAGGCCCCCCCTCTAGCGGGAGTGTACAATGAGCAGTTCTTC. It is translated as CASSEAPPLAGVYNEQFF.

There are a few counts of this clone. CDR3 residues: CASSLIAQGSSPLHF. CDR3 DNA sequence: TGTGCCAGCAGCTTAATAGCACAGGGAAGTTCACCCCTCCACTTT. The chain recombines TRBV7-9 with TRBJ1-6; possibly TRBD1 for D (6 bases). Trimming left V 2 bases short and J 9 bases short, with 14 bases between. The CDR3 covers 15 residues. Germline V gene sequence: CDR1 SEHNR, CDR2 FQNEAQ (reference sequence). The variable domain in full, completed from reference TRBV7-9 and TRBJ1-6, reads DTGVSQNPRHKITKRGQNVTFRCDPISEHNRLYWYRQTLGQGPEFLTYFQNEAQLEKSRLLSDRFSAERPKGSFSTLEIQRTEQGDSAMYLCASSLIAQGSSPLHFGNGTRLTVT.

This chain uses TRBV10-3 with TRBJ1-4, with 7 bases identical to TRBD1. The length of the CDR3 is 14 residues. V gave up 6 bases and J gave up 7 bases; unmatched junction bases: 8. CDR1 is ENHRY, CDR2 SYGVKD, per germline. CDR3: CAISQGGNSEKLFF. The CDR3 nucleotides read TGTGCCATCAGCCAAGGGGGCAATAGTGAAAAACTGTTTTTT.